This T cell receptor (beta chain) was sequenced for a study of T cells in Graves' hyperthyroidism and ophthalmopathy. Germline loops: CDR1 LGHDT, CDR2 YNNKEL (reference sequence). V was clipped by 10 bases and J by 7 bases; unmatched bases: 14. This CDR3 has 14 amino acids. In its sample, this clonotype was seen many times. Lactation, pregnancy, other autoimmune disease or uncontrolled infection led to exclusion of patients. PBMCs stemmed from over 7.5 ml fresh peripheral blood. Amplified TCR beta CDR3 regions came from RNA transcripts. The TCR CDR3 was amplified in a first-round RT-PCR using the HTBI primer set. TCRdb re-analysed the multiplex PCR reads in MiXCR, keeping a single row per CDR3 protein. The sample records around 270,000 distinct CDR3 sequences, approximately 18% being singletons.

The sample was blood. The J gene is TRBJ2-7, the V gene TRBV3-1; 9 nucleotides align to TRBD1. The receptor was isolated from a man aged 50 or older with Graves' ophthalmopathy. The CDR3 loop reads CAKNRDRVTTEQYF. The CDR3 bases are TGTGCCAAAAACCGGGACAGGGTGACGACAGAGCAGTACTTC.